These 8 T cell receptor beta chains originate from one sample sequenced in a study of graft-versus-host responses after intestinal transplantation. The antigens of these receptors remain unknown. Profiled with immunoSEQ multiplex PCR; TCRdb holds only in-frame clones, not every one. This table holds approximately 90,000 clones, 92% found once. The sample was unstimulated CD8+ T cells sorted from spleen or lymph node cells, taken before transplant. The receptors derive from a human donor who was the organ donor for an intestinal transplant.

The chain employs TRBV19 and TRBJ2-1; 14 bases are shared with TRBD2. Losses at the gene ends were 7 bases for V and 4 bases for J; bases not matched to a gene: 9. This CDR3 spans 17 amino acids. CDR1 and CDR2 (germline): LNHDA, SQIVND (reference sequence). The CDR3: CASKGGTSGGRYNEQFF. DNA for the CDR3: TGTGCCAGTAAGGGTGGGACTAGCGGGGGTCGATACAATGAGCAGTTCTTC.

The chain employs TRBV7-2 and TRBJ1-1; 8 nucleotides agree with TRBD1. The CDR3 is 19 residues long. Unmatched junction bases numbered 17, after V lost 5 bases and J lost 0 bases. Germline V gene sequence: CDR1 SGHTA, CDR2 FQGNSA. The CDR3 DNA reads as TGTGCCAGCAGCCAACATAAACCGGGACAGGCGCCTTTGAACACTGAAGCTTTCTTT. Its translation is CASSQHKPGQAPLNTEAFF.

The chain is built from TRBV9 and TRBJ2-7, with 9 bases that match TRBD2. Per the germline V gene, CDR1 is SGDLS and CDR2 is YYNGEE. This CDR3 contains 14 residues. J lost 2 bases, V lost 4 bases, and 4 bases had no gene match. The CDR3 DNA reads TGTGCCAGCAGCCCTAGCGGGGCTACCTACGAGCAGTACTTC. It encodes CASSPSGATYEQYF.

The chain carries TRBV9 and TRBJ2-1; TRBD2 aligns across 14 bases. Unmatched junction bases numbered 20, after V lost 5 bases and J lost 7 bases. The CDR3 loop spans 20 amino acids. Per germline, CDR1 SGDLS and CDR2 YYNGEE. As DNA, the CDR3 is TGTGCCAGCAGTCCCGCTGGGACTAGCGGGGGTACCTTCGGGCGTAATGAGCAGTTCTTC. This encodes CASSPAGTSGGTFGRNEQFF. Full variable domain (outside the CDR3, taken from reference TRBV9 and TRBJ2-1): DSGVTQTPKHLITATGQRVTLRCSPRSGDLSVYWYQQSLDQGLQFLIQYYNGEERAKGNILERFSAQQFPDLHSELNLSSLELGDSALYFCASSPAGTSGGTFGRNEQFFGPGTRLTVL.

The CDR3 bases are TGTGCCAGCACCGGGACAGGGGGAGACTATGGCTACACCTTC. Amino acids: CASTGTGGDYGYTF. V and J are TRBV2 and TRBJ1-2; TRBD1 aligns across 11 bases. V lost 7 bases to trimming and J lost 3 bases; unmatched junction nucleotides: 4. The CDR3 extends over 14 amino acids. Germline V gene data show CDR1 as SNHLY and CDR2 as FYNNEI.

The V and J genes are TRBV4-3 and TRBJ2-4; the match to TRBD2 covers 13 bases. CDR1 is LGHNA and CDR2 is YSLEER in the germline V gene. V trimming: 3 bases; J trimming: 7 bases; junction bases outside the gene matches: 6. The CDR3 runs 16 residues. Written as DNA, the CDR3 is TGCGCCAGCAGCCATGAACTAGCGGGGGGGCCCAACATTCAGTACTTC. Its protein product is CASSHELAGGPNIQYF.

V gene TRBV5-1 combines with J gene TRBJ1-2, with 7 nucleotides matching TRBD1. The CDR3 is made up of 15 amino acids. The V and J ends lost 2 bases and 2 bases, in that order; junction bases with no gene match: 6. The V gene's germline CDR1 is SGHRS and CDR2 YFSETQ. The CDR3 sequence: CASSLRQGPNYGYTF. The CDR3 nucleotides read TGCGCCAGCAGCTTACGACAGGGACCCAACTATGGCTACACCTTC.

The chain has TRBV2 and TRBJ1-5; unclear D gene. The V gene lost 1 base and the J gene lost 0 bases, with 13 bases spanning the gap. Germline-derived CDR1 and CDR2 are SNHLY and FYNNEI. CDR3 length: 17 residues. The CDR3 sequence: CASSEGASSYSNQPQHF. The CDR3 DNA is TGTGCCAGCAGTGAAGGGGCGAGTTCATATAGCAATCAGCCCCAGCATTTT.